This TCR beta chain was found in a study of shared clonotypes between healthy human individuals. The J segment lost 6 bases and the V segment lost 3 bases, leaving 7 bases of the junction unmatched. CDR3 length: 13 amino acids. Germline V CDR1 and CDR2: GTSNPN, SVGIG (reference sequence). This table comes from immunoSEQ multiplex PCR, and its TCRdb copy is limited to in-frame clones, with some not included. The data contain more than 1 million clones, about four fifths of them singletons. The V and J genes are TRBV30 and TRBJ1-1; 7 positions match TRBD1. The sequence was collected from a man younger than 35 in good health. Some clones in this sample may be carry-over from other donors' samples. Sequencing used memory CD4+ T cells from PBMCs. The sample's subset: CD45RA-negative fraction. The CDR3 protein is CAWSKTGVPEAFF. The CDR3 DNA sequence: TGTGCCTGGAGCAAAACAGGGGTCCCTGAAGCTTTCTTT.